Each of the 21 T cell receptor beta chains below was sequenced from the same sample in a study of blood T cell repertoires in COVID-19. Data came from immunoSEQ multiplex PCR; TCRdb stores just in-frame clones and leaves some out. The sample lists some 75,000 clones, around 80% occurring once. The sequencing input was peripheral blood. All receptors come from a man in his fifties with COVID-19, enrolled during active disease.

This clone was found a few times. The chain has TRBV19 and TRBJ2-2; a weak D match, TRBD2 (6 bases). Germline V gene lookup returns CDR1 LNHDA and CDR2 SQIVND (reference sequence). Trimming shortened V by 7 bases and J by 5 bases, and 14 bases separated the two germline ends. The CDR3 has 14 residues. CDR3 residues: CASKPGAWTGELFF. The CDR3 coding sequence is TGTGCCAGTAAACCGGGAGCCTGGACCGGGGAGCTGTTTTTT. The whole variable domain, filled in from reference TRBV19 and TRBJ2-2, reads DGGITQSPKYLFRKEGQNVTLSCEQNLNHDAMYWYRQDPGQGLRLIYYSQIVNDFQKGDIAEGYSVSREKKESFPLTVTSAQKNPTAFYLCASKPGAWTGELFFGEGSRLTVL.

This clone occurred many times. The CDR3 loop is CAISDPGQGRSYEQYF. The CDR3 DNA reads TGTGCCATCAGTGACCCAGGACAGGGGAGATCCTACGAGCAGTACTTC. The chain has TRBV10-3 and TRBJ2-7, with 9 bases fitting TRBD1. The CDR3 is made up of 16 amino acids. V shed 3 bases, J shed 1 base, and the junction held 7 bases outside the gene matches. Germline assignment: CDR1 ENHRY and CDR2 SYGVKD.

The count of this clone is one. The chain has TRBV18 and TRBJ2-7; TRBD1 is a possible D gene (6 bases). Germline V gene data show CDR1 as KGHSH and CDR2 as LQKENI. The V end was cut by 4 bases, the J end by 1 base, with 17 bases between. This CDR3 has 16 residues. The CDR3 coding sequence is TGTGCCAGCTCACGACTTAGCCCCGGGACATCCTACGAGCAGTACTTC. Amino acids: CASSRLSPGTSYEQYF.

In DNA form, the CDR3 reads TGCGCCAGCAGCCAAGATGGGACAGGGTGGAATGAGCAGTTCTTC. This sequence encodes CASSQDGTGWNEQFF. This chain connects TRBV4-1 to TRBJ2-1, with 9 bases matching TRBD1. V shed 0 bases and J 7 bases; nucleotides not matched to a gene: 4. Germline CDR1 and CDR2: MGHRA and YSYEKL. This CDR3 is built from 15 residues.

The chain joins TRBV5-1 to TRBJ2-2; TRBD2 matches 7 bases. J was trimmed by 6 bases and V by 0 bases; bases with no gene match: 8. The CDR3 has 16 amino acids. Germline V gives CDR1 SGHRS, CDR2 YFSETQ. CDR3 bases: TGCGCCAGCAGCTTGGCGGGACTACGTCAGCCCGGGGAGCTGTTTTTT. Translation: CASSLAGLRQPGELFF. Full variable domain (rest looked up from reference TRBV5-1 and TRBJ2-2): KAGVTQTPRYLIKTRGQQVTLSCSPISGHRSVSWYQQTPGQGLQFLFEYFSETQRNKGNFPGRFSGRQFSNSRSEMNVSTLELGDSALYLCASSLAGLRQPGELFFGEGSRLTVL.

This clone has more than one count but fewer than ten. The chain recombines TRBV6-4 with TRBJ2-1; 9 bases are a match to TRBD1. Germline CDR1 and CDR2: MRHNA and SNTAGT. V was clipped by 0 bases and J by 3 bases; unmatched bases: 0. The length of the CDR3 is 15 residues. CDR3 DNA sequence: TGTGCCAGCAGTGACTCGACAGGGGGCTACAATGAGCAGTTCTTC. This encodes CASSDSTGGYNEQFF.

This chain connects TRBV27 to TRBJ2-1; D may be TRBD1 (6 bases). The CDR3 has 15 amino acids. The V gene's germline CDR1 is MNHEY and CDR2 SMNVEV (reference sequence). V was trimmed by 5 bases and J by 1 base, leaving 12 bases between them. CDR3 nucleotides: TGTGCCAGCAGTCCGGACAGAGGGTCCTACAATGAGCAGTTCTTC. Protein: CASSPDRGSYNEQFF.

The sample holds many counts of this clone. The CDR3 coding sequence is TGTGCCTGGACGGGACAGGGGCCTCAGCCCCAGCATTTT. Translation: CAWTGQGPQPQHF. The chain employs TRBV30 and TRBJ1-5, with 10 nucleotides matching TRBD1. The CDR3 consists of 13 residues. The V gene's germline CDR1 is GTSNPN and CDR2 SVGIG (reference sequence). V lost 4 bases, J lost 6 bases, and 3 bases stayed unmatched.

A few counts support this clone. The rearrangement links TRBV10-3 to TRBJ2-5, with D possibly matching TRBD2 (5 bases). The germline gives CDR1 ENHRY, CDR2 SYGVKD. Trimming stripped 3 bases from V and 5 bases from J, with 13 bases between. This CDR3 has 14 residues. The CDR3 here is CAISDGSRGETQYF. As DNA, the CDR3 is TGTGCCATCAGTGATGGGTCTCGAGGGGAGACCCAGTACTTC.

This chain connects TRBV19 to TRBJ2-1; D may be TRBD2 (5 bases). This CDR3 is built from 17 residues. V shed 3 bases and J shed 0 bases, with 15 bases lying between them. The germline V gene encodes CDR1 LNHDA and CDR2 SQIVND (reference sequence). The CDR3 DNA is TGTGCCAGTAGTATTAGGTTTGACTACATCTCCTACAATGAGCAGTTCTTC. This translates into CASSIRFDYISYNEQFF.

This clone was detected a few times. V is TRBV7-9 and J is TRBJ2-7; a possible D gene is TRBD2 (6 bases). The germline CDR1 and CDR2 sequences are SEHNR and FQNEAQ (reference sequence). Trimming left V 5 bases short and J 0 bases short, with 14 bases between. There are 15 residues in the CDR3. The CDR3 region is CASSPGDSRSYEQYF. CDR3 coding DNA: TGTGCCAGCAGCCCGGGGGACTCCCGCTCCTACGAGCAGTACTTC.

The chain joins TRBV29-1 to TRBJ2-1; 12 bases map to TRBD2. J gave up 8 bases and V 5 bases, and 1 base lay outside the gene matches. The CDR3 extends over 12 amino acids. Per germline, CDR1 SQVTM and CDR2 ANQGSEA. CDR3 nucleotides: TGCAGCGTTCGACTAGCGGGAGATGAGCAGTTCTTC. Translated, it gives CSVRLAGDEQFF.

There are a few counts of this clone. J is TRBJ2-7 and V is TRBV7-2, with D possibly TRBD2 on 5 matching bases. CDR1 and CDR2 (germline): SGHTA, FQGNSA. The V end was cut by 2 bases, the J end by 3 bases, with 14 bases between. CDR3 length: 15 residues. The CDR3 sequence is CASSLIGTRDYEQYF. DNA of the CDR3: TGTGCCAGCAGCTTAATTGGAACTAGGGACTACGAGCAGTACTTC.

This sequence joins TRBV4-3 and TRBJ2-7; TRBD1 might be the D (6 bases). CDR1 and CDR2 from the germline V gene are LGHNA and YSLEER. The CDR3 has 14 residues. V was clipped by 5 bases and J by 4 bases, with 15 bases between them. DNA for the CDR3: TGCGCCAGCAGCTTAGAAGACAGGAAATACGAGCAGTACTTC. Protein product: CASSLEDRKYEQYF.

Concerning this clone itself: The junction shows a germline mismatch at one end, possibly a read error. J is TRBJ2-7 and V is TRBV28; 7 nucleotides agree with TRBD1. CDR3 length: 14 amino acids. CDR1 is MDHEN, CDR2 SYDVKM, per germline. For the CDR3, the DNA is TGTGCCAGCAATTTATACACAGGGGAGTACGAGCAGTACTTC. This gives the protein CASNLYTGEYEQYF. Supplemented by reference TRBV28 and TRBJ2-7, the full variable domain reads DVKVTQSSRYLVKRTGEKVFLECVQDMDHENMFWYRQDPGLGLRLIYFSYDVKMKEKGDIPEGYSVSREKKERFSLILESASTNQTSMYLCASNLYTGEYEQYFGPGTRLTVT.

V is TRBV9 and J is TRBJ2-1; D uncertain. This CDR3 has 12 amino acids. V gave up 0 bases and J gave up 6 bases, with 4 bases separating them. The germline V gene has CDR1 SGDLS and CDR2 YYNGEE. The CDR3 DNA sequence: TGTGCCAGCAGCGTAGCTATCAATGAGCAGTTCTTC. Translating it yields CASSVAINEQFF. The entire variable domain, with the rest obtained from reference TRBV9 and TRBJ2-1, is as follows: DSGVTQTPKHLITATGQRVTLRCSPRSGDLSVYWYQQSLDQGLQFLIQYYNGEERAKGNILERFSAQQFPDLHSELNLSSLELGDSALYFCASSVAINEQFFGPGTRLTVL.

This clone was seen only a few times. The chain uses TRBV6-8 and TRBJ2-7; no definite D call. Looked up from germline, CDR1 is MNHGY and CDR2 is SAAAGT. This CDR3 region has 13 residues. Trimming took off 2 bases at V and 3 bases at J, with 8 bases between the two ends. CDR3 DNA sequence: TGTGCCAGCAGTTACCACTATCACTACGAGCAGTACTTC. Its protein product is CASSYHYHYEQYF.

The V gene is TRBV2, the J gene TRBJ2-3, with 9 positions matching TRBD1. J lost 4 bases, V lost 6 bases, and 8 bases had no gene match. Germline CDR1 and CDR2: SNHLY and FYNNEI. The CDR3 has 15 amino acids. CDR3 region: CASRGGQGEADTQYF. In DNA, the CDR3 is TGTGCCAGCAGGGGGGGACAGGGTGAGGCAGATACGCAGTATTTT.

The chain employs TRBV7-3 and TRBJ1-1; unclear D gene. V was cut by 2 bases and J by 4 bases, with 8 bases left in between. The CDR3 is 13 amino acids. CDR1 is SGHTA, CDR2 FQGTGA, per germline. CDR3 region: CASSLDRSTEAFF. CDR3 DNA sequence: TGTGCCAGCAGCTTAGATCGCAGCACTGAAGCTTTCTTT.

CDR3 nucleotides: TGTGCCAGCAGCCTAAAGACTAGCGGGAGTCCAAAGGAGACCCAGTACTTC. This translates into CASSLKTSGSPKETQYF. The chain couples TRBV5-6 to TRBJ2-5, with 12 bases aligning to TRBD2. This CDR3 is built from 17 residues. V was pared by 4 bases and J by 5 bases, with 12 bases of the junction left unmatched. CDR1 and CDR2 (germline): SGHDT, YYEEEE.

The chain combines TRBV28 with TRBJ1-2; TRBD1 is a possible D gene (5 bases). The V end was cut by 5 bases, the J end by 4 bases, with 14 bases between. CDR1 and CDR2 from the germline V gene are MDHEN and SYDVKM. The CDR3 runs 14 residues. CDR3 nucleotide sequence: TGTGCCAGCAGTAGGCAGGGACTCGCCTATGGCTACACCTTC. This encodes CASSRQGLAYGYTF.